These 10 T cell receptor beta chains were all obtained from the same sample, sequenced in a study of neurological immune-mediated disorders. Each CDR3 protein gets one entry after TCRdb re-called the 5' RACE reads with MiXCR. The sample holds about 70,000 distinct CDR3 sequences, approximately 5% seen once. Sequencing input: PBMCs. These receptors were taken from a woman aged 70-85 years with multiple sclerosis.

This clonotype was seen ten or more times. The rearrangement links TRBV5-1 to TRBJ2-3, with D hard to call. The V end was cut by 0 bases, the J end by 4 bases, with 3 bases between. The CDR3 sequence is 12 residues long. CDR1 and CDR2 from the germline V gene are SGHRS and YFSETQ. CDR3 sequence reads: CASSLVADTQYF. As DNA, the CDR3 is TGCGCCAGCAGCTTGGTGGCAGATACGCAGTATTTT.

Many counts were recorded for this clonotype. CDR3 protein: CSATNPGRTTDTQYF. The CDR3 nucleotides read TGCAGTGCCACCAACCCTGGGCGGACCACAGATACGCAGTATTTT. J is TRBJ2-3 and V is TRBV20-1; no reliable D call. V dropped 6 bases and J dropped 2 bases, with 18 bases sitting between them. The CDR3 spans 15 residues. CDR1 is DFQATT, CDR2 SNEGSKA, per germline (reference sequence).

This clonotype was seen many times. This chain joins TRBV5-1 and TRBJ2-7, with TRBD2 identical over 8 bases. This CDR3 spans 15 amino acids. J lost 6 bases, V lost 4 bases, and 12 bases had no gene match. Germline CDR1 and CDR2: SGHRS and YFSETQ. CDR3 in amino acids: CASSPSGSGSAEQYF. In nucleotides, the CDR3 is TGCGCCAGCAGCCCTTCGGGGAGCGGGAGTGCCGAGCAGTACTTC. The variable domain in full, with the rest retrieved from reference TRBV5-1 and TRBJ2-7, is KAGVTQTPRYLIKTRGQQVTLSCSPISGHRSVSWYQQTPGQGLQFLFEYFSETQRNKGNFPGRFSGRQFSNSRSEMNVSTLELGDSALYLCASSPSGSGSAEQYFGPGTRLTVT.

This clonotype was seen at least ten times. The CDR3 sequence is CSARLREGYNEQFF. In DNA form, the CDR3 reads TGCAGTGCTAGATTGCGGGAGGGCTACAATGAGCAGTTCTTC. The chain recombines TRBV20-1 with TRBJ2-1, with TRBD2 identical over 9 bases. The V gene's germline CDR1 is DFQATT and CDR2 SNEGSKA (reference sequence). The CDR3 has 14 amino acids. The trim removed 2 bases at V and 3 bases at J, leaving 2 bases unmatched.

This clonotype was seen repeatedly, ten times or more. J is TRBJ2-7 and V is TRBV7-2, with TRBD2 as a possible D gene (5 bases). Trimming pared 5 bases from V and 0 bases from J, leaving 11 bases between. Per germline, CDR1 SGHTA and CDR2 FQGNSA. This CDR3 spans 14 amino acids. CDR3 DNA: TGTGCCAGCAGCGCTAGCAGGCGCTCCTACGAGCAGTACTTC. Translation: CASSASRRSYEQYF.

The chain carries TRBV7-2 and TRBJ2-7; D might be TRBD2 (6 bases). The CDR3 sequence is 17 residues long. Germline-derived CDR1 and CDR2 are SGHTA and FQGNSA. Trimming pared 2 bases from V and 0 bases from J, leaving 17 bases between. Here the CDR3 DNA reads TGTGCCAGCAGCTTAATGGGGGGAGCGCCTCCCTCCTACGAGCAGTACTTC. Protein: CASSLMGGAPPSYEQYF.

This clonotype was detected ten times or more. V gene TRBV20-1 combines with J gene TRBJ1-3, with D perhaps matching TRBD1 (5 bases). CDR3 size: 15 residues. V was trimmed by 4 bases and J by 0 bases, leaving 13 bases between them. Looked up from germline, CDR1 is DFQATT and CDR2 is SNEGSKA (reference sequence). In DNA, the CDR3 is TGCAGTGCTACAGCCGGGGGTTCCTCTGGAAACACCATATATTTT. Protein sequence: CSATAGGSSGNTIYF.

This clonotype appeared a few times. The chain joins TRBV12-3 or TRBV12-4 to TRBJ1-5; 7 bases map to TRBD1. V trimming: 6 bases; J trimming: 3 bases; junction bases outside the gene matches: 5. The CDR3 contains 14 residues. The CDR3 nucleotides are TGTGCCAGCAGCCTGACAGGGAACAATCAGCCCCAGCATTTT. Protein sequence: CASSLTGNNQPQHF.

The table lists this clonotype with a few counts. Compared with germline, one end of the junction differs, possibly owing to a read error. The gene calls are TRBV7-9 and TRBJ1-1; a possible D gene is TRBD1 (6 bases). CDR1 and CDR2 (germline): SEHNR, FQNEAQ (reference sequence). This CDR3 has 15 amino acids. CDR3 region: CASTLRGAGGTEAFF. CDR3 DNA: TGTGCCAGCACCTTAAGGGGGGCCGGGGGCACTGAAGCTTTCTTT. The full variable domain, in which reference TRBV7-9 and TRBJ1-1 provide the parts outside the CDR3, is DTGVSQNPRHKITKRGQNVTFRCDPISEHNRLYWYRQTLGQGPEFLTYFQNEAQLEKSRLLSDRFSAERPKGSFSTLEIQRTEQGDSAMYLCASTLRGAGGTEAFFGQGTRLTVV.

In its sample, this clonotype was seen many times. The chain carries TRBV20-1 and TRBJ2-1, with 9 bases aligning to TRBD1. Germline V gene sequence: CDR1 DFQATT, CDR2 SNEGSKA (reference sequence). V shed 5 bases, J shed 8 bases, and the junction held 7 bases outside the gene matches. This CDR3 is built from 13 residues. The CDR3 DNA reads TGCAGTGCTGACGAGGACAGGGGCGATGAGCAGTTCTTC. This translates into CSADEDRGDEQFF.